Included here is one TCR beta chain sequence, with context. Antigen: not known. Data came from immunoSEQ multiplex PCR; TCRdb stores just in-frame clones and leaves some out. The table lists 70,000 to 90,000 clones, 65% to 85% of them singletons, with more than 4% in the top ten. The CDR3 has 16 amino acids. Germline V gene sequence: CDR1 MNHEY, CDR2 SVGAGI. These data belong to a study of OX40 agonist ivuxolimab in advanced cancers. Findings of the study overall: Expanded clones tended on average to be more numerous among CD8+ T cells than CD4+.

The rearrangement joins TRBV6-5 to TRBJ2-5, with D perhaps TRBD2 (6 bases). The J call may be faulty, since TRBJ2-7 better matches the DNA end. The material sequenced was CD4+ or CD8+ T cells sorted from blood, taken in a trial of the OX40 agonist ivuxolimab. This TCR was recovered from an adult with an advanced solid tumor such as melanoma, head and neck, liver or kidney cancer. CDR3 DNA sequence: TGTGCCAGCAGTTACGGTCCGGGAGTAGGATCCTACGAGCAGTACTTC. Its protein product is CASSYGPGVGSYEQYF.